One sample yielded the 2 T cell receptor beta chains listed below, sequenced in a study of blood T cell repertoires in COVID-19. This table comes from immunoSEQ multiplex PCR, and its TCRdb copy is limited to in-frame clones, with some not included. The sample yields roughly 50,000 clones, 75% to 90% seen once. What was sequenced was peripheral blood. These receptors were obtained from a man aged 50 or older with acute or convalescent COVID-19.

J is TRBJ2-3 and V is TRBV5-1, with 8 bases matching TRBD2. From germline, CDR1 is SGHRS and CDR2 YFSETQ. The CDR3 loop spans 20 amino acids. V shed 2 bases, J shed 0 bases, and the junction held 17 bases outside the gene matches. The CDR3 DNA sequence: TGCGCCAGCAGCTTCGGAGGCGTACTAGCGGACTTCTCTAGCACAGATACGCAGTATTTT. This sequence encodes CASSFGGVLADFSSTDTQYF.

The chain joins TRBV7-2 to TRBJ1-4; 9 bases map to TRBD1. V was clipped by 4 bases and J by 8 bases; unmatched bases: 8. This CDR3 has 15 residues. Germline CDR1 reads SGHTA; CDR2 reads FQGNSA. The CDR3 is CASSYTGGFIEKLFF. CDR3 bases: TGTGCCAGCAGCTACACAGGGGGCTTTATAGAAAAACTGTTTTTT.